The T cell receptor (beta chain) under discussion was sequenced for a study of T cell responses to AZD1222 COVID-19 vaccine. General study points: Donor demographics were predominantly white British with a female majority; clonal diversity may be underestimated. Repertoires in all cases were sampled only once the peak T cell response had passed. Only a handful of AZD1222 recipients, roughly six in all, had baseline seropositivity.

The CDR3 has 8 amino acids. Germline V gives CDR1 GTSNPN, CDR2 SVGIG (reference sequence). Trimming cost V 7 bases and J 6 bases, with 3 bases left between them. About this clone itself: Its cognate antigen is unknown.

The repertoire was sequenced with immunoSEQ multiplex PCR; TCRdb's copy has only in-frame clones and lacks some. The data contain under 150,000 clones, roughly 90% of them singletons. The receptor's source is an adult who received the AZD1222 COVID-19 vaccine. This chain connects TRBV30 to TRBJ1-2; D not resolved. The sequenced sample was peripheral blood, obtained 28 days after the second AZD1222 dose. CDR3 nucleotides: TGTGCCTCCGATGGCTACACCTTC. It specifies CASDGYTF.